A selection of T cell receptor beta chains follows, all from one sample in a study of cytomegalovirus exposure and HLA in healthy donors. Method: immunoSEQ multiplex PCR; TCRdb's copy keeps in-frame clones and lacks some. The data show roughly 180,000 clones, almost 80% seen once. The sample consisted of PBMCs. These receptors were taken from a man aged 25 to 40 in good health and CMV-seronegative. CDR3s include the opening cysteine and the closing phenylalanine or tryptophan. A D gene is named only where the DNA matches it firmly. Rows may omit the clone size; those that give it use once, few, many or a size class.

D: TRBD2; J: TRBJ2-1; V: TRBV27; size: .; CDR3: CASSLGGGAGGEQFF; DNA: TGTGCCAGCAGCCTAGGGGGGGGCGCGGGAGGTGAGCAGTTCTTC
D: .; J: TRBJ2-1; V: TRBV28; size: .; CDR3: CASSFDFFEQFF; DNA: TGTGCCAGCAGCTTCGACTTCTTCGAGCAGTTCTTC
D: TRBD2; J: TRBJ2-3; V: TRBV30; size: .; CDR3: CARILAGGRGTQYF; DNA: TGTGCCCGGATACTAGCGGGGGGCAGGGGTACGCAGTATTTT
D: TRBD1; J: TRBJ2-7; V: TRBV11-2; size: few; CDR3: CASAARPDRVDEQYF; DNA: TGTGCCAGCGCCGCCCGGCCCGACAGGGTCGACGAGCAGTACTTC
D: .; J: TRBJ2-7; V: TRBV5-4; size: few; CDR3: CASSLGDKPYEQYF; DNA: TGTGCCAGCAGCTTGGGGGACAAACCCTACGAGCAGTACTTC
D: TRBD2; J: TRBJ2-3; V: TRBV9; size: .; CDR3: CASSPSGGASDTQYF; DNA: TGTGCCAGCAGCCCCAGCGGGGGGGCGTCAGATACGCAGTATTTT
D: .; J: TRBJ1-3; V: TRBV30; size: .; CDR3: CAWSGRAYSGNTIYF; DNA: TGTGCCTGGAGTGGGAGGGCGTATTCTGGAAACACCATATATTTT
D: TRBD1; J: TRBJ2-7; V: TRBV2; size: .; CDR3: CARRRTGVVEQYF; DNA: TGTGCCAGGAGGAGGACAGGGGTCGTCGAGCAGTACTTC
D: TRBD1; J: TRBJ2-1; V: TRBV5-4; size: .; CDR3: CASRNPGQLPNEQFF; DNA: TGTGCCAGCAGGAATCCGGGACAGCTCCCAAATGAGCAGTTCTTC
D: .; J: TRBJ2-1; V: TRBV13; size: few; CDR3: CASSRGTARYNEQFF; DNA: TGTGCCAGCAGCCGCGGGACAGCCAGGTACAATGAGCAGTTCTTC
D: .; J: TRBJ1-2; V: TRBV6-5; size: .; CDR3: CASSYSRTVYGYTF; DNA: TGTGCCAGCAGTTACTCTCGGACTGTTTATGGCTACACCTTC
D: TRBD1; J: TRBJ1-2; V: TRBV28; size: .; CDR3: CASSQQGRTYTF; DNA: TGTGCCAGCAGTCAACAGGGGAGGACCTACACCTTC
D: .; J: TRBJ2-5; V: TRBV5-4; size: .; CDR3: CASSFVGQETQYF; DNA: TGTGCCAGCAGCTTTGTCGGGCAAGAGACCCAGTACTTC
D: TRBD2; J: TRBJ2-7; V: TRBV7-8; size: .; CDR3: CASSLIAGTALEQYF; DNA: TGTGCCAGCAGCTTAATAGCGGGGACTGCGCTCGAGCAGTACTTC
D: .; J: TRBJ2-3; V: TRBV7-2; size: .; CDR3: CASSLSGVRTDTQYF; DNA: TGTGCCAGCAGCTTATCCGGGGTACGCACAGATACGCAGTATTTT
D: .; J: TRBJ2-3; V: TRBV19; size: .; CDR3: CASSTRTAFTDTQYF; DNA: TGTGCCAGTAGTACGAGGACAGCTTTCACAGATACGCAGTATTTT
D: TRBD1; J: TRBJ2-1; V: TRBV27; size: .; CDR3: CASSFSGTDTDEQFF; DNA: TGTGCCAGCAGTTTCTCCGGGACAGACACCGACGAGCAGTTCTTC
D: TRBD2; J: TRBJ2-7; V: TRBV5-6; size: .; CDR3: CASSFAGRTDYEQYF; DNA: TGTGCCAGCAGCTTCGCCGGGAGGACGGATTACGAGCAGTACTTC
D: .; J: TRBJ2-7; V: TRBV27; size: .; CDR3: CASSPTFLYEQYF; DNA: TGTGCCAGCAGCCCGACTTTTCTCTACGAGCAGTACTTC
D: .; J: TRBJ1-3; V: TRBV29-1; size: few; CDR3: CSVTSPGGGNTIYF; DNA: TGCAGCGTCACCTCCCCCGGCGGGGGAAACACCATATATTTT
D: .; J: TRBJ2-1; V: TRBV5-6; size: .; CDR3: CASSLYSGSYNEQFF; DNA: TGTGCCAGCAGCTTGTATAGTGGCTCCTACAATGAGCAGTTCTTC
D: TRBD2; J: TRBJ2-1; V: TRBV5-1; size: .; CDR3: CASSQALAGREQFF; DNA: TGCGCCAGCAGCCAGGCGCTAGCGGGACGGGAGCAGTTCTTC
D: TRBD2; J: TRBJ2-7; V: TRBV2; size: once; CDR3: CASSVREVYEQYF; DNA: TGTGCCAGCAGTGTTCGGGAGGTGTACGAGCAGTACTTC
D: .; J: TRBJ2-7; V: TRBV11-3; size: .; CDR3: CASSSAPRLDSYEQYF; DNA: TGTGCCAGCAGCTCCGCCCCCAGGTTGGATTCCTACGAGCAGTACTTC